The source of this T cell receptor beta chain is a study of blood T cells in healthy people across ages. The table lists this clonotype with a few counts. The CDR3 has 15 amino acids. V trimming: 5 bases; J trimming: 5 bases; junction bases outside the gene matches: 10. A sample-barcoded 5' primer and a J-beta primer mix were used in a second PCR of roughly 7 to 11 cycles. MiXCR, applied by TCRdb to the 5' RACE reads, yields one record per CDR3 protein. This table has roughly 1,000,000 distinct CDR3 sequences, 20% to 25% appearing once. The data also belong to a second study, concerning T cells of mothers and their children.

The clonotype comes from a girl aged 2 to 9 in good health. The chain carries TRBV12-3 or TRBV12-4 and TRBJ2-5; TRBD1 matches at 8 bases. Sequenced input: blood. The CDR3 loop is CASSGTNQGAETQYF. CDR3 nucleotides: TGTGCCAGCAGTGGTACCAATCAGGGGGCGGAGACCCAGTACTTC.